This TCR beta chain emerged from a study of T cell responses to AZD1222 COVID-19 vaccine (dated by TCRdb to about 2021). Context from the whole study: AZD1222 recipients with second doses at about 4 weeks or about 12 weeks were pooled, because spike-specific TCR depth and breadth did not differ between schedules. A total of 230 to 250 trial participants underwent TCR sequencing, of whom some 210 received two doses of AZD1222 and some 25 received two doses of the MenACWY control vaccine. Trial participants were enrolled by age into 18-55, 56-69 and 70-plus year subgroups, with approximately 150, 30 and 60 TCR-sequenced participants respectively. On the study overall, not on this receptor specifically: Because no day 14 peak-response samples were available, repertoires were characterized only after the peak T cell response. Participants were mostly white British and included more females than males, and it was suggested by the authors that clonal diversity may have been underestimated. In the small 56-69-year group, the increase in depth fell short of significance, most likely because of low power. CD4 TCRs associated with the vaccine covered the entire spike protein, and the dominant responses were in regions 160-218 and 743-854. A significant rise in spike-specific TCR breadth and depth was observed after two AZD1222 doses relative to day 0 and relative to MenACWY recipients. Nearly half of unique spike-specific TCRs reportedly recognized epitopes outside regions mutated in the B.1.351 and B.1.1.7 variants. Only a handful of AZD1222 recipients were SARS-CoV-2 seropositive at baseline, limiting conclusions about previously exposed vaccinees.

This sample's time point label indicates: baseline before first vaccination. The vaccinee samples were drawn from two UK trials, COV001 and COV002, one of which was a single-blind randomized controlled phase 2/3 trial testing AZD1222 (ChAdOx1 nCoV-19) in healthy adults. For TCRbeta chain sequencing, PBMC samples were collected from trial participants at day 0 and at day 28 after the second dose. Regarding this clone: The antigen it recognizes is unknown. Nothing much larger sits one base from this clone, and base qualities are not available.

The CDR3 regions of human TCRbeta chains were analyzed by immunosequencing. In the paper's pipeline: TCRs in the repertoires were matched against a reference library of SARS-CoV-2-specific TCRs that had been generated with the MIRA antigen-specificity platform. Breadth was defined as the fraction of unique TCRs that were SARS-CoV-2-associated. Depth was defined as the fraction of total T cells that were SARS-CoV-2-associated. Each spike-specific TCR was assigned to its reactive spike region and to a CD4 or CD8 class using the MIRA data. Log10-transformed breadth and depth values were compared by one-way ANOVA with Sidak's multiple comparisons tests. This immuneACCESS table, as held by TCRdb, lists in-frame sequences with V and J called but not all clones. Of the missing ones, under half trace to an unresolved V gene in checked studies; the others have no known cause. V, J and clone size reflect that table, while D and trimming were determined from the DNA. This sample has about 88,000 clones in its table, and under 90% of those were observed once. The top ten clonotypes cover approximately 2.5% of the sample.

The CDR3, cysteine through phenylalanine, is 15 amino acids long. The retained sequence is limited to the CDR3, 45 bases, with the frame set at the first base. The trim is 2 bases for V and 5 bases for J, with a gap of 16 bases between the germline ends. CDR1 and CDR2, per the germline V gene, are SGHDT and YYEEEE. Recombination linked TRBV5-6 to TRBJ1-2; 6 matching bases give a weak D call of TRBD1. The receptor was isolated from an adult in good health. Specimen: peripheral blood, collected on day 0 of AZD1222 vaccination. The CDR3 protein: CASSFLQGEGYGYTF. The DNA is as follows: TGTGCCAGCAGCTTTTTACAGGGTGAGGGGTATGGCTACACCTTC.